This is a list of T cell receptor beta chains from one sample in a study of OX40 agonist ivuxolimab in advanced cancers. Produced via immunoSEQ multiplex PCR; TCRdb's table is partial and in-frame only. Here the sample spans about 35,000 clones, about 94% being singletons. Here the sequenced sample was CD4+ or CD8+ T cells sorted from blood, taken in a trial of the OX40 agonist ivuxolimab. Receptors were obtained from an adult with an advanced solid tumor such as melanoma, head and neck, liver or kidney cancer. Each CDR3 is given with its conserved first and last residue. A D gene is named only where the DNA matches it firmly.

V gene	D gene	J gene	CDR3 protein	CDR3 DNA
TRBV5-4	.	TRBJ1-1	CASSSADGLMNTEAFF	TGTGCCAGCAGCTCGGCGGACGGTCTCATGAACACTGAAGCTTTCTTT
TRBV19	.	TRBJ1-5	CASSIRTAFQHF	TGTGCCAGTAGTATCCGGACAGCGTTTCAGCATTTT
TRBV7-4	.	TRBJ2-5	CASSLVGAGHPSQYF	TGTGCCAGCAGCTTAGTTGGGGCGGGCCATCCGAGCCAGTACTTC
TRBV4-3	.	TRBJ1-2	CASSQVTGADGYTF	TGCGCCAGCAGCCAAGTGACGGGGGCTGATGGCTACACCTTC
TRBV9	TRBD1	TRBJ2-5	CASSAQGQFTETQYF	TGTGCCAGCAGCGCCCAGGGACAGTTCACAGAGACCCAGTACTTC
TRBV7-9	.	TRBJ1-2	CASRTDNSRYSNYGYTF	TGTGCCAGCAGAACCGACAATAGCCGTTACTCTAACTATGGCTACACCTTC
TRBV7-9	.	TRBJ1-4	CASSLAQLGGAQGVKLFF	TGTGCCAGCAGCTTAGCCCAACTGGGGGGGGCGCAAGGCGTAAAACTGTTTTTT
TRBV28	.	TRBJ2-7	CASSQFLGWQASYEQYF	TGTGCCAGCAGTCAGTTTTTGGGTTGGCAGGCCTCCTACGAGCAGTACTTC
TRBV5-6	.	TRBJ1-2	CASSLMVTELGYTF	TGTGCCAGCAGCTTGATGGTGACAGAGCTTGGCTACACCTTC
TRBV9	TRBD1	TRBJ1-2	CASSALPRDRVFDGYTF	TGTGCCAGCAGCGCTCTCCCTCGGGACAGGGTCTTTGATGGCTACACCTTC
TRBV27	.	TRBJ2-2	CASSSTDSTGELFF	TGTGCCAGCAGTTCTACGGACAGCACCGGGGAGCTGTTTTTT
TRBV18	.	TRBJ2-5	CASSPEVGQETQYF	TGTGCCAGCTCACCAGAAGTAGGGCAAGAGACCCAGTACTTC
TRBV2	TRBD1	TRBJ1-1	CASSEGQGVTEAFF	TGTGCCAGCAGTGAGGGACAGGGAGTGACTGAAGCTTTCTTT
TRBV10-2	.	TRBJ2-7	CASSGDSYEQYF	TGCGCCAGCAGTGGGGACTCCTACGAGCAGTACTTC